This TCR beta chain was sequenced in a study of human T cells and chemical hapten exposure. TCRdb independently ran MiXCR on the RACE reads; one entry per CDR3 protein. The sample lists some 360,000 distinct CDR3 sequences, approximately 5.1% occurring once. The CDR3 extends over 14 amino acids. Deletions cut 6 bases from V and 6 bases from J, with 15 bases between. CDR1 and CDR2 from the germline V gene are MGHRA and YSYEKL. This sample's time point: pre-sensitization, week 0. Treatment described: therapeutic diphenylcyclopropenone sensitization with weekly scalp DPC. The chain is built from TRBV4-1 and TRBJ1-5; D possibly corresponds to TRBD1 (6 bases). This clonotype was obtained from a woman in her forties or fifties with alopecia areata. Some clones in this sample may be carry-over from other donors' samples. Sequences were derived from whole blood, sampled in connection with sensitization to the hapten diphenylcyclopropenone (DPC). The CDR3 is CASSFRQVTQPQHF. The CDR3 nucleotides are TGCGCCAGCAGTTTCCGACAGGTCACTCAGCCCCAGCATTTT.